This entry lists 3 T cell receptor beta chains sequenced from one sample in a study of cytomegalovirus exposure and HLA in healthy donors. A multiplex PCR was run with 60 Vbeta primers and 13 Jbeta primers. Here immunoSEQ multiplex PCR was the method, and the copy in TCRdb shows in-frame clones only, minus some. This table holds approximately 150,000 clones, 65% to 70% found once. Sample: PBMCs. These receptors were obtained from a woman aged 18-29 years in good health and CMV-seropositive.

This clone was counted only a few times. The CDR3 spells CASSGSTENTEAFF. For the CDR3, the DNA is TGTGCCAGCAGTGGGTCGACAGAGAACACTGAAGCTTTCTTT. V is TRBV6-1 and J is TRBJ1-1, with D perhaps matching TRBD1 (5 bases). The V gene's germline CDR1 is MNHNS and CDR2 SASEGT. CDR3 size: 14 residues. Trimming stripped 4 bases from V and 1 base from J, with 10 bases between.

This clone has a handful of counts. The rearrangement links TRBV4-2 to TRBJ2-7; no clear D. V was clipped by 4 bases and J by 3 bases, with 13 bases between them. This CDR3 contains 14 residues. From germline, CDR1 is LGHNA and CDR2 YNFKEQ. CDR3 in amino acids: CASSRGATRYEQYF. The CDR3 bases are TGTGCCAGCAGCCGCGGCGCGACGCGCTACGAGCAGTACTTC.

The rearrangement links TRBV7-3 to TRBJ2-2; tentatively, D is TRBD2 (5 bases). V lost 6 bases, J lost 6 bases, and 11 bases lay in between. The germline V gene encodes CDR1 SGHTA and CDR2 FQGTGA. This CDR3 has 13 residues. The CDR3 is CASRLSGAGELFF. Here the CDR3 DNA reads TGTGCCAGCAGACTCTCCGGGGCCGGGGAGCTGTTTTTT.